These 15 T cell receptor beta chains originate from one sample sequenced in a study of blood T cells in healthy people across ages. The second PCR ran roughly 6 to 12 cycles with a sample-barcoded 5' primer and J-beta primers. One entry per CDR3 protein, called by TCRdb with MiXCR from the 5' RACE reads. Of about 1.8 million distinct CDR3 sequences in the sample, approximately 50% were seen once. The sample taken for sequencing was blood. Receptor source: a woman aged 40 to 50 in good health.

This clonotype was observed a few times. The V gene is TRBV20-1, the J gene TRBJ2-3; TRBD1 matches 7 bases. The germline CDR1 and CDR2 sequences are DFQATT and SNEGSKA (reference sequence). V dropped 1 base and J dropped 2; count of bases not matched to a gene: 9. The CDR3 is made up of 16 amino acids. The CDR3 nucleotides read TGCAGTGCTAGAGGGGGACAGTGGTCCCTCACAGATACGCAGTATTTT. Translating gives CSARGGQWSLTDTQYF.

This clonotype was seen a handful of times. The CDR3 loop reads CATFKDRSYGYTF. Here the CDR3 DNA reads TGTGCCACTTTTAAGGACAGAAGCTATGGCTACACCTTC. V is TRBV6-2 or TRBV6-3 and J is TRBJ1-2; tentatively, D is TRBD1 (6 bases). The CDR3 has 13 residues. V shed 10 bases and J shed 4 bases, with 16 bases lying between them. The germline gives CDR1 MNHEY, CDR2 SVGEGT.

Only a few counts were recorded for this clonotype. V is TRBV5-1 and J is TRBJ1-2; D gene ambiguous. The CDR3 loop spans 13 amino acids. Germline assignment: CDR1 SGHRS and CDR2 YFSETQ. V dropped 5 bases and J dropped 8 bases, with 16 bases sitting between them. Written as DNA, the CDR3 is TGCGCCAGCAGACTCGGACTTTCAGAGGGCTACACCTTC. Residues: CASRLGLSEGYTF.

This clonotype was picked up a small number of times. V usage is TRBV27 and J usage is TRBJ2-7, with a tentative D call TRBD1 (6 bases). The CDR3 is 15 residues long. The germline CDR1 and CDR2 sequences are MNHEY and SMNVEV (reference sequence). V lost 3 bases, J lost 2 bases, and 14 bases lay in between. The CDR3 DNA follows: TGTGCCAGCAGTTTGTCTACCGGGACAACCTACGAGCAGTACTTC. Residues: CASSLSTGTTYEQYF.

This clonotype was detected only a few times. V gene TRBV28 combines with J gene TRBJ2-3; either TRBD1 or TRBD2 may supply D (5 bases each). This CDR3 is built from 15 residues. The germline V gene has CDR1 MDHEN and CDR2 SYDVKM. The ends were cut back, 5 bases at V and 4 bases at J, with 16 bases in the middle. CDR3 in amino acids: CASSRLDRDADTQYF. The DNA for the CDR3 is TGTGCCAGCAGTCGCCTGGACCGGGACGCAGATACGCAGTATTTT.

The chain is built from TRBV4-1 and TRBJ1-2; D is unclear. The CDR3 has 14 amino acids. V lost 0 bases and J 5 bases, leaving 10 bases between the germline ends. The V gene's germline CDR1 is MGHRA and CDR2 YSYEKL. The CDR3 DNA sequence: TGCGCCAGCAGCCAAGATATAGAGGGATATGGCTACACCTTC. Protein: CASSQDIEGYGYTF.

Notes on this clonotype: The germline gene is not matched at one end of the junction; a read error may be the cause. The chain links TRBV5-6 to TRBJ1-1; D call uncertain. The CDR3 has 15 amino acids. Germline CDR1 and CDR2: SGHDT and YYEEEE. The CDR3 sequence is CANSLCPGMNTEAFF. DNA of the CDR3: TGTGCCAACAGCTTGTGTCCGGGAATGAACACTGAAGCTTTCTTT. Looking up the rest from reference TRBV5-6 and TRBJ1-1 gives the full variable domain: DAGVTQSPTHLIKTRGQQVTLRCSPKSGHDTVSWYQQALGQGPQFIFQYYEEEERQRGNFPDRFSGHQFPNYSSELNVNALLLGDSALYLCANSLCPGMNTEAFFGQGTRLTVV.

This chain links TRBV27 with TRBJ2-4, with TRBD1 matching 8 bases. The J call could be wrong; TRBJ2-7 is a better fit for the DNA end. Germline CDR1 and CDR2: MNHEY and SMNVEV (reference sequence). The CDR3 length is 14 residues. CDR3 loop: CASRLTGGGNEQYF. DNA for the CDR3: TGTGCCAGCAGGCTAACAGGGGGTGGAAACGAGCAGTACTTC.

The chain has TRBV4-3 and TRBJ2-6; TRBD1 matches at 8 bases. The CDR3 runs to 18 residues. Trimming removed 0 bases from V and 0 bases from J; junction bases left unmatched: 4. The V gene's germline CDR1 is LGHNA and CDR2 YSLEER. The CDR3 nucleotides read TGCGCCAGCAGCCAAGAGGCAGGGGGCGGCTCTGGGGCCAACGTCCTGACTTTC. Translation: CASSQEAGGGSGANVLTF.

This clonotype was detected only a few times. J is TRBJ2-5 and V is TRBV7-2; tentative D call: TRBD2 (6 bases). Germline lookup yields CDR1 SGHTA and CDR2 FQGNSA. The CDR3 sequence is 15 residues long. V gave up 1 base and J gave up 5 bases, with 14 bases separating them. The CDR3 region is CASSLGGDLLETQYF. The DNA for the CDR3 is TGTGCCAGCAGCTTAGGAGGGGACTTGCTGGAGACCCAGTACTTC.

This clonotype was counted a few times. The rearrangement uses TRBV20-1 and TRBJ1-5; D is perhaps TRBD1 (5 bases). The V and J ends lost 0 bases and 3 bases respectively, with 15 bases between them. CDR3 size: 16 residues. Germline loops: CDR1 DFQATT, CDR2 SNEGSKA (reference sequence). CDR3 DNA sequence: TGCAGTGCTAGAGAAAGACCGGGACTGATCAATCAGCCCCAGCATTTT. As protein: CSARERPGLINQPQHF.

This chain links TRBV20-1 with TRBJ2-6; D gene unclear. This CDR3 has 16 amino acids. Germline loops: CDR1 DFQATT, CDR2 SNEGSKA (reference sequence). V was cut by 5 bases and J by 0 bases, with 14 bases left in between. CDR3 region: CSAFTPRISGANVLTF. In DNA, the CDR3 is TGCAGTGCTTTCACCCCACGTATCTCTGGGGCCAACGTCCTGACTTTC.

The chain is built from TRBV20-1 and TRBJ1-2; tentatively, D is TRBD1 (5 bases). Trimming left V 1 base short and J 1 base short, with 13 bases between. CDR1 DFQATT and CDR2 SNEGSKA come from the germline V gene (reference sequence). The CDR3 totals 15 residues. The CDR3 region has the DNA TGCAGTGCTAGAGGGACCATCGACAGTAACTATGGCTACACCTTC. Encoded protein: CSARGTIDSNYGYTF.

V usage is TRBV20-1 and J usage is TRBJ2-1; the D gene is possibly TRBD1 (7 bases). Germline V gene sequence: CDR1 DFQATT, CDR2 SNEGSKA (reference sequence). The CDR3 spans 15 residues. V shed 6 bases and J shed 7 bases, with 22 bases lying between them. This chain's CDR3 is CSAPLSMAGGNEQFF. The CDR3 coding sequence is TGCAGTGCGCCCCTTAGTATGGCAGGGGGGAATGAGCAGTTCTTC.

Comments on this clonotype: This may arise from a read error, as a much more abundant clone is one base away. The chain links TRBV7-3 to TRBJ1-2; TRBD1 agrees at 7 bases. The CDR3 is made up of 14 amino acids. Germline-derived CDR1 and CDR2 are SGHTA and FQGTGA. The CDR3 nucleotides read TGTGCCATCAGCTCGACGGGACAGAACTATGGCTACACCTTC. This codes for CAISSTGQNYGYTF. Filled out from reference TRBV7-3 and TRBJ1-2, the complete variable domain reads GAGVSQTPSNKVTEKGKYVELRCDPISGHTALYWYRQSLGQGPEFLIYFQGTGAADDSGLPNDRFFAVRPEGSVSTLKIQRTERGDSAVYLCAISSTGQNYGYTFGSGTRLTVV.